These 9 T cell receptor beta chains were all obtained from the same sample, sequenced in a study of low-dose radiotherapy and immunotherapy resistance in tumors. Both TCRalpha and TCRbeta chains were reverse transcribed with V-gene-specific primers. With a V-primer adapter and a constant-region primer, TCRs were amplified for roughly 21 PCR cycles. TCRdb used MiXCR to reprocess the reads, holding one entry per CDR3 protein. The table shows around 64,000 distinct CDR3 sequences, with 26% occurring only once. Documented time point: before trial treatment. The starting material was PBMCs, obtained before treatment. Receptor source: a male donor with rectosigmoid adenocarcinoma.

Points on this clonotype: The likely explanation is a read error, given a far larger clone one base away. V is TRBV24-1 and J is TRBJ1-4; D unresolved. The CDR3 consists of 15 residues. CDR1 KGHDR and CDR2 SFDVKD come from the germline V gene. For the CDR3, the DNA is TGTGCCAGCAGTCCGTTGGGAACAACTAATGAAAAACTGTTTTTT. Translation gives CASSPLGTTNEKLFF.

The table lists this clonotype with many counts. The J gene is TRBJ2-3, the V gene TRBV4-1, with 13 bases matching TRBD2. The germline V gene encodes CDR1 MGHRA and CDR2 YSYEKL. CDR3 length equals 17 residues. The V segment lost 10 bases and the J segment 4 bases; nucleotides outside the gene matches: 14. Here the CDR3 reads CATGLTSGGAGADTQYF. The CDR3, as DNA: TGCGCCACCGGGCTTACTAGCGGGGGGGCCGGGGCAGATACGCAGTATTTT.

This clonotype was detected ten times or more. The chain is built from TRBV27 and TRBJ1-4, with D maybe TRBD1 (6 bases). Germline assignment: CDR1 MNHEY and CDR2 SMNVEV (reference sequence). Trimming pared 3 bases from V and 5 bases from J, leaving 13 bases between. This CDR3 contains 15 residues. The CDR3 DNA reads TGTGCCAGCAGTTTCAGGGGACTCCTGAATGAAAAACTGTTTTTT. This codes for CASSFRGLLNEKLFF. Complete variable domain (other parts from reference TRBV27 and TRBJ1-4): EAQVTQNPRYLITVTGKKLTVTCSQNMNHEYMSWYRQDPGLGLRQIYYSMNVEVTDKGDVPEGYKVSRKEKRNFPLILESPSPNQTSLYFCASSFRGLLNEKLFFGSGTQLSVL.

The CDR3 nucleotides read TGTGCCAGCAGTGTCAAGGGGATTAGCTCTGGGGCCAACGTCCTGACTTTC. It encodes CASSVKGISSGANVLTF. This rearrangement joins TRBV2 to TRBJ2-6; tentatively, D is TRBD1 (5 bases). CDR3 length: 17 residues. Trimming took off 4 bases at V and 0 bases at J, with 13 bases between the two ends. Germline V gene sequence: CDR1 SNHLY, CDR2 FYNNEI.

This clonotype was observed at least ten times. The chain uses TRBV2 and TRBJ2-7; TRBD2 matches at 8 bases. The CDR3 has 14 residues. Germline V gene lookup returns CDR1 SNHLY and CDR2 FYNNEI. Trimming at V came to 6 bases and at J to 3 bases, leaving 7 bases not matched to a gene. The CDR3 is CASRPGLAGYEQYF. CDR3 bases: TGTGCCAGCAGGCCGGGGCTAGCGGGCTACGAGCAGTACTTC.

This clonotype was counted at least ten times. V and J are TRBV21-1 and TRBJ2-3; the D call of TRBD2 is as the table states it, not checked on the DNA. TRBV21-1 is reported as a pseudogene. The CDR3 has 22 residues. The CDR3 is CASSKAILSGLAGIPSTDTQYF. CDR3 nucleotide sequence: TGTGCCAGCAGCAAAGCTATACTGAGCGGACTAGCGGGAATCCCCAGCACAGATACGCAGTATTTT.

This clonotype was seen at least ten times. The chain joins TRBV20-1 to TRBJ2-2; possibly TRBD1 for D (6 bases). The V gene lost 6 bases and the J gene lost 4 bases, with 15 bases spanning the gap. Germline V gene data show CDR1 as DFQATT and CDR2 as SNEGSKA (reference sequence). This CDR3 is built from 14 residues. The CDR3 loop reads CSAFRTEGTGELFF. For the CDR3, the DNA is TGCAGTGCGTTCCGGACAGAGGGCACCGGGGAGCTGTTTTTT.

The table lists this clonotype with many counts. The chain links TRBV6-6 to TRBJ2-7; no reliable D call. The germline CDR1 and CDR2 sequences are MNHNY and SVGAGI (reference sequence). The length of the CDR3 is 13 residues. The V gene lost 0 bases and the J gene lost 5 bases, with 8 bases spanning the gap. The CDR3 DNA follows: TGTGCCAGCAGTTACTCCGAGGTGAACGAGCAGTACTTC. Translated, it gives CASSYSEVNEQYF.

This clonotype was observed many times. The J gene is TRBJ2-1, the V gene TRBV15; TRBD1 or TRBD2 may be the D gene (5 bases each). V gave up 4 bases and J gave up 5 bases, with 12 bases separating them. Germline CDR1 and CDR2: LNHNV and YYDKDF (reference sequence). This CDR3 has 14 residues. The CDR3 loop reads CATSIGTQDNEQFF. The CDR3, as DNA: TGTGCCACCAGCATTGGGACGCAAGACAATGAGCAGTTCTTC.